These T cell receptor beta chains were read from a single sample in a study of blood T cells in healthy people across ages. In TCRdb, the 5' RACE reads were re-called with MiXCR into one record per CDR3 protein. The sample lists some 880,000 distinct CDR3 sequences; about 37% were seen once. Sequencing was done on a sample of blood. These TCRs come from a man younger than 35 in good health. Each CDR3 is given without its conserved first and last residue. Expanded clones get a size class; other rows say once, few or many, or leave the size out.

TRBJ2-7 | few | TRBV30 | AWSDRNSYEQY
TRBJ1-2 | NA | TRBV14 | ASSQGRGQDYGYT
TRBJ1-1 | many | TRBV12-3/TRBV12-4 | ASSDRVAEAF
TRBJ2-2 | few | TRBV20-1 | SLLAGGSTGELF
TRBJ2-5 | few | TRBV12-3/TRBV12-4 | ASSRVGQGSETQY
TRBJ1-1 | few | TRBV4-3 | ASSQRDSSNTMNTEAF
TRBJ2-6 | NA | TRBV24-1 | ATSDTAISTGANVLT
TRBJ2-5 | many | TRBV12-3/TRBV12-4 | ASSQGLAASWLQY
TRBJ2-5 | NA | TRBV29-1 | SVEEGSRETQY
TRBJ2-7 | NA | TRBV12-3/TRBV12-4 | ASSPGTFEQY
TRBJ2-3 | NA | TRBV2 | ASSPGLGRTDTQY
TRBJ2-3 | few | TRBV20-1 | SARQYASTDTQY
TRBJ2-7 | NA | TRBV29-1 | SVGKQGAAYEQY
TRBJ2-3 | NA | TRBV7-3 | ASSWVAGDTDTQY
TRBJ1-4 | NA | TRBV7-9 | ASSLLQGNGKLF
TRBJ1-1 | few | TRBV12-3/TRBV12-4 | ASSLWGSRNTEAF
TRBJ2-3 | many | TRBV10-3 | AISEGDSSTDTQY
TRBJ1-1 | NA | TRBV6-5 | ASREGTEDTEAF
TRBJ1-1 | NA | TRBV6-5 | ASSPVYTNTEAF
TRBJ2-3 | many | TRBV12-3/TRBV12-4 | ASIKAGTSDTDTQY
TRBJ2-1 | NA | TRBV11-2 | ASSSRGSGFYNEQF
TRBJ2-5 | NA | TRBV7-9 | ASSLGQGFGLRQETQY
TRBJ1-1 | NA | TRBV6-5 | ASRKGFGTEAF
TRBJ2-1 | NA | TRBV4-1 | ASSQEGPTTVDEQF
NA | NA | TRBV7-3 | ASSPSSDSYNEQY
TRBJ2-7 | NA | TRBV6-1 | ASSEAGAISYEQY
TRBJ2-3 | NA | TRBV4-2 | ASSQTPGDTDTQY
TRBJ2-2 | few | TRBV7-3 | ATRDIPNTGELF
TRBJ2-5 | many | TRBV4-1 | ASSQGQGEETQY
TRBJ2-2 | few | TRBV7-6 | ASSPSIQTVTGELF
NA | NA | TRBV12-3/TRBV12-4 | ASSLGQAIEQY
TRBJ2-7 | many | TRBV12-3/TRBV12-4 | ASSGQSYEQY
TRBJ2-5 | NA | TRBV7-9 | ASSSMIPPGTEETQY
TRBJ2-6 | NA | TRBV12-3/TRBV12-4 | ASSWSEGAGANVLT
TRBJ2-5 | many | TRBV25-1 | ASSEYWGFETQY
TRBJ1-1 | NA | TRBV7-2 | ASSPGQAPSGAF
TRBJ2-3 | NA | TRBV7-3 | ASSSDRVTDTQY
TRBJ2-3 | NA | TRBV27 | ACGGDRTDTQY
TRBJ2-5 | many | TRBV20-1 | SARRGYQETQY
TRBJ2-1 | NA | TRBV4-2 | ASSQDPGLAYEQF
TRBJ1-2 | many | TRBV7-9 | ASSPTPTVYGYT
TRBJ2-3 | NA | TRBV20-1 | SASLNPGLAGGFDTQY
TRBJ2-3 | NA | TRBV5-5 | ASSHNRGHTDTQY
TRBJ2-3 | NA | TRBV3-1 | ASSRGVLGDTQY
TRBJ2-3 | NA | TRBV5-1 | ASSPSLSGGSTDTQY
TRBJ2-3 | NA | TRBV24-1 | ATSGRRAKDTQY
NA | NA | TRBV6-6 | ASSYSDRNQETQF
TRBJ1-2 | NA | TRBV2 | ASIAPRGYI
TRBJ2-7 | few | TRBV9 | ASSSRDTGFGNEQY
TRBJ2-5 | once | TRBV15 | ATSRDGLGERY
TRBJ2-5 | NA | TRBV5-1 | AGSLGSSGETQY
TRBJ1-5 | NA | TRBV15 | ATSREQDNQPQH